A single sample gave rise to the 6 T cell receptor beta chains below, sequenced in a study of T cells after yellow fever vaccination. TCRdb re-derived calls from the 5' RACE reads in MiXCR, one entry per CDR3 protein. The table shows over 200,000 distinct CDR3 sequences, with approximately 6.3% occurring only once. The material sequenced was CD4+ T cells sorted from PBMCs, taken on the day of the yellow fever booster vaccination. The origin of the receptors is a man in his thirties or forties who received the YFV17D yellow fever vaccine.

CDR3 protein: CASSGDRGRLLNTEAFF. The CDR3 DNA sequence: TGTGCCAGCAGCGGGGACAGGGGACGCTTATTGAACACTGAAGCTTTCTTT. This chain joins TRBV6-1 and TRBJ1-1, with 10 bases lining up with TRBD1. The V gene's germline CDR1 is MNHNS and CDR2 SASEGT. CDR3 size: 17 residues. The V segment lost 6 bases and the J segment 0 bases; nucleotides outside the gene matches: 10.

This clonotype was detected many times. This chain links TRBV18 with TRBJ2-3, with D hard to call. Germline CDR1 KGHSH, CDR2 LQKENI. V lost 3 bases to trimming and J lost 0 bases, with 13 bases between them. The CDR3 loop spans 16 amino acids. The CDR3 loop is CASSPNSRLSTDTQYF. CDR3 nucleotides: TGTGCCAGCTCACCGAACAGCAGGCTTAGCACAGATACGCAGTATTTT.

This clonotype was counted at least ten times. CDR3 in amino acids: CASSPGLAGVKQYF. For the CDR3, the DNA is TGTGCCAGCAGCCCCGGACTAGCGGGAGTTAAGCAGTACTTC. The rearrangement uses TRBV7-9 and TRBJ2-7; 13 bases fit TRBD2. V was pared by 5 bases and J by 8 bases, with 6 bases of the junction left unmatched. The CDR3 length is 14 residues. Germline CDR1 is SEHNR and CDR2 is FQNEAQ (reference sequence).

This clonotype was seen ten or more times. The chain employs TRBV10-3 and TRBJ2-2; 9 positions match TRBD2. Per germline, CDR1 ENHRY and CDR2 SYGVKD. Trimming cost V 4 bases and J 5 bases; bases outside gene matches: 8. The CDR3 covers 16 residues. The CDR3 DNA reads as TGTGCCATCAGTGGGATAGCGGGAGTGAAAACCGGGGAGCTGTTTTTT. Translated, it gives CAISGIAGVKTGELFF.

This clonotype showed up many times. The rearrangement links TRBV7-2 to TRBJ2-5, with TRBD1 matching over 10 bases. Germline CDR1 is SGHTA and CDR2 is FQGNSA. The ends lost 6 bases at V and 5 bases at J; junction bases unmatched: 6. The CDR3 is 14 residues long. DNA for the CDR3: TGTGCCAGCAGGAGGGACAGGGGTCCGGAGACCCAGTACTTC. It specifies CASRRDRGPETQYF.

This clonotype was counted a few times. The chain joins TRBV12-3 or TRBV12-4 to TRBJ2-2; D is undetermined. The CDR3 covers 14 residues. V gave up 3 bases and J gave up 2 bases, with 7 bases separating them. The CDR3, as DNA: TGTGCCAGCAGTTTCGGGCAAAACACCGGGGAGCTGTTTTTT. It translates to CASSFGQNTGELFF.